Below are 24 T cell receptor delta chains sequenced from a single sample in a study of γδ T cells in repeated Plasmodium falciparum infection. Vgamma9/Vdelta2+ and Vdelta2-negative gammadelta T cells were flow-sorted from PBMC for bulk sequencing. TCRdb reanalyzed the multiplex PCR reads using CATT. Among tens of thousands of delta-chain clones listed, approximately 1.5% were seen once. Specimen: gamma-delta T cells from blood. The receptors come from a pool of human donors (malaria-infected and uninfected, not separated).

This clone has at least ten counts. TCRdb records a much larger clone's protein for this DNA, with a difference at residue 11 that likely arises from a read error; the protein given is the translation of the DNA. The V gene is TRDV1, the J gene TRDJ1; TRDD3 agrees at 12 bases. CDR3 length equals 21 residues. Trimming at V came to 2 bases and at J to 8 bases, leaving 24 bases not matched to a gene. Germline loops: CDR1 TSWWSYY, CDR2 QGS. CDR3 region: CALGETLKFTRYWGILGKLIF. DNA of the CDR3: TGTGCTCTTGGGGAAACCTTAAAATTCACGAGGTACTGGGGGATACTGGGGAAACTCATCTTT.

In regard to this clone: A much larger clone differs from this one at a single base, so this may be a read error. The J gene is TRDJ1; the V gene was not called; TRDD3, the table's D call, lacks a check against the DNA. The CDR3 totals 15 residues. CDR3 DNA sequence: TGTGCTCTTGGGGACATTCCAGGCTACCACGGTAAACCCATCTTT. Translating gives CALGDIPGYHGKPIF.

Notes on this clone: TCRdb shows a much larger clone's protein in place of this DNA's translation, and the two differ at residue 18, likely through a read error; the protein shown is translated from the DNA. The chain couples TRDV1 to TRDJ1, with 10 positions matching TRDD3. Per the germline V gene, CDR1 is TSWWSYY and CDR2 is QGS. The CDR3 runs 21 residues. The CDR3 here is CALGELVYASWGIKWTDRLIF. The CDR3 coding sequence is TGTGCTCTTGGGGAACTAGTATACGCCTCCTGGGGGATAAAGTGGACCGATAGACTCATCTTT.

This clone showed up just a few times. The protein in TCRdb stems from a much larger clone and differs at residue 19 from this DNA's translation, likely a read error; here the protein is translated from the DNA. V usage is TRDV1 and J usage is TRDJ1; 8 nucleotides line up with TRDD3. TCRdb supplies no J gene; here it was assigned by aligning the nucleotide sequence to germline. CDR1 is TSWWSYY and CDR2 is QGS in the germline V gene. CDR3 length: 22 amino acids. In nucleotides, the CDR3 is TGTGCTCTTGGGGAACTAAGACTGACCTTCTGGGGGAAAACTAGCTACACCGATAGACTCATCTTT. Amino acids: CALGELRLTFWGKTSYTDRLIF.

Concerning this clone itself: TCRdb assigns this DNA the protein of a much larger clone, which departs from its translation at residue 18; this likely reflects a read error, and the protein shown comes from translating the DNA. This chain connects TRDV1 to TRDJ1, with 13 bases aligning to TRDD3. The CDR3 covers 23 residues. Trimming removed 0 bases from V and 3 bases from J; junction bases left unmatched: 22. Per germline, CDR1 TSWWSYY and CDR2 QGS. DNA for the CDR3: TGTGCTCTTGGGGAACTCATTCCTTCCTCGCTACTGGGGGATACGAGCAGGTCCGATAAACTCATCTTT. This gives the protein CALGELIPSSLLGDTSRSDKLIF.

In this sample, this clone turned up a few times. A far larger clone is off by one base, so a read error is likely. No V gene call was produced; the J gene was TRDJ1; TRDD3 is the table's D call and was not checked against the DNA. This CDR3 contains 21 residues. The CDR3 sequence is CALGRYSRTFLRLLCTDKLIF. DNA for the CDR3: TGTGCTCTCGGGCGATATTCTCGTACCTTCCTCCGTCTACTTTGCACCGATAAACTCATCTTT.

In its sample, this clone was seen a few times. TCRdb's protein for this DNA is that of a much larger clone and differs from the translation at residue 3, likely a read error; the protein shown is the DNA translation. The gene calls are TRDV1 and TRDJ1, with 8 nucleotides matching TRDD3. Per the germline V gene, CDR1 is TSWWSYY and CDR2 is QGS. The CDR3 has 20 amino acids. This chain's CDR3 is CAFGEQGLYGVLGGGDKLIF. Written as DNA, the CDR3 is TGTGCTTTTGGGGAACAAGGACTTTACGGCGTACTGGGGGGAGGCGATAAACTCATCTTT.

In this sample, this clone turned up a few times. The protein TCRdb lists belongs to a much larger clone and differs from this DNA's translation at residue 8, which points to a read error; the protein shown is made from the DNA. The CDR3 is CACDTVSLGGISEGTDKLIF. The CDR3 coding sequence is TGTGCCTGTGACACCGTGAGCCTTGGGGGGATAAGCGAGGGTACCGATAAACTCATCTTT. The rearrangement uses TRDV2 and TRDJ1; 8 bases are shared with TRDD3. Germline V gene data show CDR1 as GEAIGNYY and CDR2 as EKD. The CDR3 loop spans 20 amino acids. The V segment lost 0 bases and the J segment 2 bases; nucleotides outside the gene matches: 19.

Note on this clone: TCRdb pairs this DNA with a much larger clone's protein that differs at residue 14, likely a read error; the protein shown was translated from the DNA. V and J are TRDV1 and TRDJ1, with 8 nucleotides matching TRDD3. The J gene, not given by TCRdb, was assigned here from a germline match of the nucleotide sequence. The V gene's germline CDR1 is TSWWSYY and CDR2 QGS. The CDR3 extends over 20 amino acids. The V and J ends lost 4 bases and 2 bases, in that order; junction bases with no gene match: 21. The CDR3 nucleotides are TGTGCTCTTGGGGCCATGAGGACGAGCGGGATACGCTTGCCTACCGATAAACTCATCTTT. Protein product: CALGAMRTSGIRLPTDKLIF.

This clone was found a few times. This is likely an artifact of a read error, given a far larger clone one base away. Other nucleotide sequences from this sample produce the same CDR3. V and J are TRDV1 and TRDJ1; 10 bases fit TRDD3. Per the germline V gene, CDR1 is TSWWSYY and CDR2 is QGS. CDR3 length: 13 residues. The trim removed 2 bases at V and 11 bases at J, leaving 5 bases unmatched. This chain's CDR3 is CALGEELGDELIF. CDR3 sequence (DNA): TGTGCTCTTGGGGAAGAACTGGGGGATGAGCTCATCTTT.

Comments on this clone: The protein TCRdb gives is from a much larger clone and does not agree with this DNA's translation at residue 19, likely a read error; the protein shown here comes from the DNA. The chain joins TRDV1 to TRDJ1, with 10 bases that match TRDD3. TCRdb does not report a J gene; here it was assigned by matching the DNA to germline references. Germline CDR1 TSWWSYY, CDR2 QGS. The CDR3 runs to 22 residues. The CDR3 sequence is CALGERPLKAWYWGMRTDRLIF. The CDR3 bases are TGTGCTCTTGGGGAACGGCCTTTAAAGGCGTGGTACTGGGGGATGCGAACCGATAGACTCATCTTT.

This clone has just a few counts. The protein in TCRdb stems from a much larger clone and differs at residue 16 from this DNA's translation, likely a read error; here the protein is translated from the DNA. The J gene has no call, while the V gene is TRDV1; the table's TRDD3 call for D was not verified on the DNA. The CDR3 sequence is 17 residues long. In germline, CDR1 is TSWWSYY, CDR2 QGS. CDR3 region: CALGELSGTGGPDKLTF. CDR3 in DNA: TGTGCTCTTGGGGAACTCTCCGGTACTGGGGGACCCGATAAACTCACCTTT.

Regarding this clone: TCRdb's entry gives the protein of a much larger clone, which mismatches this DNA's translation at residue 19, likely from a read error; the protein reported here is translated from the DNA. The J gene is TRDJ1, the V gene TRDV1; 9 bases agree with TRDD3. This CDR3 contains 23 residues. In germline, CDR1 is TSWWSYY, CDR2 QGS. CDR3 protein: CALGELDLLWGIVPPLSTGKLIF. The CDR3 DNA reads TGTGCTCTTGGGGAACTTGACCTACTCTGGGGGATCGTACCTCCTTTGTCCACCGGTAAACTCATCTTT.

This clone was found a few times. This likely stems from a read error, as it lies one base from a far larger clone. The identical CDR3 is also encoded by other nucleotide sequences in the sample. The rearrangement joins TRDV2 to TRDJ3; TRDD3 agrees at 11 bases. The CDR3 is 22 residues long. Germline V CDR1 and CDR2: GEAIGNYY, EKD. The junction had 16 bases not matched to a gene; V was cut back by 4 bases and J by 0 bases. The CDR3 DNA is TGTGCCTGTGATGCAGTACTGGGGGATATCTTGCTCGACTCCTGGGACACCCGACAGATGTTTTTC. It translates to CACDAVLGDILLDSWDTRQMFF.

This clone came up many times. It differs at one base from a far larger clone, so likely a read error. Additional DNA sequences in this sample encode the identical CDR3. The V segment is TRDV1, and no J call was made; the D call of TRDD3 is as the table states it, not checked on the DNA. The germline V gene encodes CDR1 TSWWSYY and CDR2 QGS. The CDR3 covers 19 residues. CDR3 region: CALGEPLVLGELNTDKLIF. The CDR3 DNA is TGTGCTCTTGGGGAACCCCTCGTCTTAGGGGAACTCAACACCGATAAACTCATTTTT.

Notes on this clone: This DNA translates differently at residue 13 from the TCRdb protein, which is that of a much larger clone; a read error is likely, and the protein shown is the DNA's own translation. The CDR3 DNA reads as TGTGCTCTTGGGGAACCCTCTAACTACATGGGGATTCCCCGGCGGGGCGATAAACTCATCTTT. This gives the protein CALGEPSNYMGIPRRGDKLIF. This sequence joins TRDV1 and TRDJ1, with TRDD3 as a possible D gene (6 bases). In the absence of a J gene in TCRdb, the DNA was matched to germline to assign it here. Germline values: CDR1 TSWWSYY, CDR2 QGS. The V end was cut by 1 base, the J end by 4 bases, with 31 bases between. The CDR3 totals 21 residues.

In the case of this clone: A read error likely explains why the TCRdb protein, taken from a much larger clone, differs from this DNA's translation at residue 9; the protein shown is translated from the DNA. The chain recombines TRDV2 with TRDJ1; 7 nucleotides align to TRDD3. The J gene is not listed in TCRdb, so it was assigned here from a DNA match to germline. V was clipped by 1 base and J by 0 bases; unmatched bases: 13. There are 18 residues in the CDR3. Per germline, CDR1 GEAIGNYY and CDR2 EKD. The CDR3 spells CACDTLGAGNLYTDKLIF. The DNA for the CDR3 is TGTGCCTGTGACACGCTGGGGGCTGGGAACTTGTACACCGATAAACTCATCTTT.

In this sample, this clone turned up a few times. The translation of this DNA and the TCRdb protein of a much larger clone differ at residue 13, probably owing to a read error; the protein shown here is translated from the DNA. The rearrangement links TRDV1 to TRDJ1, with 7 bases that match TRDD3. The J gene is not listed in TCRdb, so it was assigned here from a DNA match to germline. V lost 2 bases and J lost 0; bases outside the gene matches: 21. Germline CDR1 TSWWSYY, CDR2 QGS. The CDR3 totals 21 residues. The CDR3 DNA is TGTGCTCTTGGGGAATGCCACCTAGACCGCGGGGGATGCGGGTACACCGATAAACTCATCTTT. Translated, it gives CALGECHLDRGGCGYTDKLIF.

On this clone: The protein given by TCRdb reflects a much larger clone and differs at residue 11 from this DNA's translation, likely from a read error; the protein shown is the DNA's translation. The chain joins TRDV2 to TRDJ1, with 10 nucleotides matching TRDD3. No J gene was available from TCRdb, and it was assigned here by a germline match of the DNA. Losses at the gene ends were 1 base for V and 0 bases for J; bases not matched to a gene: 16. Germline V lookup: CDR1 GEAIGNYY, CDR2 EKD. CDR3 length equals 20 residues. The CDR3 DNA follows: TGTGCCTGTGACACGTACTGGGGGATCTTCTCCCCTCCGTACACCGATAAACTCATCTTT. It yields the protein CACDTYWGIFSPPYTDKLIF.

This clone was observed a few times. The amino acid sequence in TCRdb belongs to a much larger clone and departs from this DNA's translation at residue 3, likely a sequencing read error; the sequence shown is translated from the DNA. This chain uses TRDV2 with TRDJ1, with 8 nucleotides matching TRDD3. TCRdb gives no J gene; it was assigned here by matching the DNA to germline. CDR1 GEAIGNYY and CDR2 EKD come from the germline V gene. The CDR3 spans 20 residues. In DNA form, the CDR3 reads TGTGCCCGTGAATTGAGTCCTACCCCGTACTGGGGGTCGTACACCGATAAACTCATCTTT. Translated: CARELSPTPYWGSYTDKLIF.

This clone was observed a few times. TCRdb has a much larger clone's protein, which differs at residue 5 from the translation of this DNA, likely because of a read error; what is shown is the protein translated from the DNA. The V gene is TRDV1, the J gene TRDJ1; 13 bases align to TRDD3. The CDR3 spans 22 residues. The J segment lost 1 base and the V segment lost 5 bases, leaving 22 bases of the junction unmatched. Germline CDR1 reads TSWWSYY; CDR2 reads QGS. The CDR3 is CALGSTIHRSYWGIRATDKLIF. The CDR3 nucleotides read TGTGCTCTTGGGAGTACGATCCATAGATCCTACTGGGGGATACGCGCCACCGATAAACTCATCTTT.

This clone was recorded at least ten times. The gene calls are TRDV1 and TRDJ1; 7 bases fit TRDD3. Losses at the gene ends were 0 bases for V and 0 bases for J; bases not matched to a gene: 19. The germline CDR1 and CDR2 sequences are TSWWSYY and QGS. This CDR3 has 21 amino acids. The CDR3 loop is CALGELFRQYWGFRYTDKLIF. The DNA for the CDR3 is TGTGCTCTTGGGGAACTGTTCCGCCAGTACTGGGGTTTTAGGTACACCGATAAACTCATCTTT.

This clone was observed at least ten times. The likely explanation is a read error, given a far larger clone one base away. Other DNA sequences in this sample translate to the same CDR3. The rearrangement links TRDV1 to TRDJ1, with 7 positions matching TRDD2. CDR1 and CDR2 (germline): TSWWSYY, QGS. The CDR3 length is 20 residues. Trimming cost V 0 bases and J 5 bases; bases outside gene matches: 21. This CDR3 is CALGELSYSTRDPKADKLIF. In DNA form, the CDR3 reads TGTGCTCTTGGGGAACTTTCCTACTCCACAAGGGATCCAAAGGCTGATAAACTCATCTTT.

Points on this clone: TCRdb records a much larger clone's protein for this DNA, with a difference at residue 7 that likely arises from a read error; the protein given is the translation of the DNA. The chain recombines TRDV1 with TRDJ1; D is unclear. V was cut by 1 base and J by 0 bases, with 21 bases left in between. Per the germline V gene, CDR1 is TSWWSYY and CDR2 is QGS. The CDR3 totals 19 residues. The CDR3 protein is CALGERVTLTLVYTDKLIF. The CDR3 nucleotides read TGTGCTCTTGGGGAACGAGTTACTCTAACCCTCGTGTACACCGATAAACTCATCTTT.